The T cell receptor (beta chain) described here comes from a study of PD-1 blockade in classical Hodgkin lymphoma. Regarding this clone: The antigen is unknown.

V trimming: 4 bases; J trimming: 11 bases; junction bases outside the gene matches: 3. Germline loops: CDR1 MNHEY, CDR2 SVGAGI. This CDR3 contains 11 residues. Repertoires were generated with immunoSEQ multiplex PCR, while TCRdb's copy carries only in-frame clones and drops some. The data hold about 50,000 clones, with 73% observed a single time. Broader study findings: In CD4+ cells, TCR diversity went up significantly by C4D1, but in CD8+ cells it did not. Compared with healthy donors, newly diagnosed patients reportedly showed lower baseline TCR diversity.

Every patient relapsed after autologous stem cell transplantation, and brentuximab vedotin exposure varied. Complete response, partial response or progressive disease was each patient's best response. Sequencing used peripheral blood mononuclear cells (PBMCs), obtained at baseline. The receptor's source is a human donor with classical Hodgkin lymphoma. The chain is built from TRBV6-5 and TRBJ2-7; 9 bases line up with TRBD1. CDR3 DNA sequence: TGTGCCAGCAGTTCCGGGACAGGGAAGTACTTC. Amino acids: CASSSGTGKYF.